A selection of T cell receptor beta chains follows, all from one sample in a study of blood T cell repertoires in COVID-19. The method was immunoSEQ multiplex PCR; TCRdb's version includes in-frame clones alone and lacks a portion of them. Of tens of thousands of clones in the sample, around four fifths are singletons; the top ten hold roughly 5%. The sequencing sample was made of peripheral blood. These receptors all come from a man between 50 and 59 years old with active COVID-19. Both conserved end residues are trimmed from each CDR3.

v_gene,j_gene,CDR3aa
TRBV6-2/TRBV6-3,TRBJ2-7,ASSYLQGLYEQY
TRBV9,TRBJ2-7,ASSATGYEQY
TRBV6-1,TRBJ2-7,ASSEDRQVSSYEQY
TRBV29-1,TRBJ1-1,SAAYEGLGTEAF
TRBV6-5,TRBJ2-5,ASSQGAGETQY
TRBV9,TRBJ1-5,ASSVAGGQPQH
TRBV7-2,TRBJ2-5,ASSLGRLSQY
TRBV15,TRBJ1-2,ATSRDQEGYT
TRBV18,TRBJ1-2,ASSPDRAYGYT
TRBV28,TRBJ2-1,ASSSDREKQF
TRBV4-1,TRBJ2-3,ASSQGERSTDTQY
TRBV7-2,TRBJ2-1,ASSSRPQYNEQF
TRBV5-1,TRBJ2-5,ASSPGLAGEKETQY
TRBV6-6,TRBJ2-2,ASSFTRAGGELF
TRBV11-2,TRBJ2-1,ASSPPGLYYNEQF
TRBV10-3,TRBJ2-3,AISDLTDTQY
TRBV12-1,TRBJ2-1,ASTLTGLVAGPYNEQF
TRBV3-1/TRBV3-2,TRBJ2-7,ASSQGASGFYEQY
TRBV3-1/TRBV3-2,TRBJ1-4,ASSQQEGTNEKLF
TRBV11-2,TRBJ2-7,ASSQGGGQQY
TRBV7-9,TRBJ1-4,ASSLGRGRKLF
TRBV19,TRBJ1-5,ATKGRGMGYSNQPQH
TRBV4-2,TRBJ2-7,ASSQDLGTSFGEQY
TRBV7-9,TRBJ1-6,ATSGQGLTPLH
TRBV5-1,TRBJ2-1,ASSLPSGGDIDEQF
TRBV19,TRBJ1-2,ASSPSYDYGYT
TRBV18,TRBJ2-2,ASSPSAGKSTGELF
TRBV5-1,TRBJ1-1,ASSLAGQGMRNTEAF
TRBV30,TRBJ2-7,AWSTSSDKNY
TRBV5-6,TRBJ2-1,ASSPRGGSSEQF
TRBV5-6,TRBJ1-6,ASSHGRRAGSYPLH
TRBV3-1/TRBV3-2,TRBJ2-1,ASSFSYGKYNEQF
TRBV27,TRBJ1-2,ASSRDQTGLGYT
TRBV2,TRBJ2-3,ARSTPAGGTDTQY
TRBV10-3,TRBJ1-5,AISGAGSNQPQH
TRBV5-1,TRBJ2-5,ASSYSGGKETQY
TRBV19,TRBJ2-3,ASSSRSQSTDTQY
TRBV2,TRBJ2-3,ASSARSTDTQY
TRBV27,TRBJ2-7,ASSPQGNPSYEQY
TRBV5-5,TRBJ1-6,ASSESPGYSPLH
TRBV9,TRBJ2-3,ASSALGLPDTQY
TRBV2,TRBJ2-7,ASRGGTGVGEQY
TRBV12-5,TRBJ1-5,ASGSNLDRGNQPQH
TRBV5-1,TRBJ2-3,ASSLNLQVDTQY
TRBV23-1,TRBJ2-2,ASTEWGRAGGRNTGELF
TRBV12-3/TRBV12-4,TRBJ1-4,ASSRDREEKLF
TRBV6-6,TRBJ1-1,ASREGTAAGAF
TRBV10-3,TRBJ1-6,AINPTDNSPLH
TRBV20-1,TRBJ2-7,SARSGDEQY
TRBV27,TRBJ2-3,ASSPGAGRTDTQY
TRBV10-2,TRBJ1-5,ASRPQVNQPQH
TRBV3-1/TRBV3-2,TRBJ2-1,ASSQERGNEQF
TRBV4-2,TRBJ2-1,ASSPLSYNEQF
TRBV7-2,TRBJ1-1,ASSLVGTGMNTEAF
TRBV18,TRBJ1-2,ASSPNSNYGYT
TRBV19,TRBJ2-3,ASSMGLAGYTDTQY
TRBV7-3,TRBJ1-1,ASSLTGFTEAF
TRBV11-2,TRBJ2-3,ASSLLGQGGTDTQY
TRBV7-9,TRBJ2-3,ASSSDRGGDTQY
TRBV6-5,TRBJ1-3,ASSYSLGQDGNTIY